This TCR beta chain was obtained from a study of blood T cell repertoires in COVID-19. Study-wide background: Italy, Spain and the United States were the sources of the convalescent and acute COVID-19 samples. T cells, B-cell-depleted T cells, or PBMCs provided the cDNA or gDNA that served as material.

Germline assignment: CDR1 MDHEN and CDR2 SYDVKM. The CDR3 has 17 amino acids. The V gene end was trimmed by 10 bases and the J gene end by 2 bases; junction bases not matched to a gene: 16. Authors' methods: Amplification from reference gene primers served as the basis for estimated nucleated cell counts. The repertoire was sequenced with immunoSEQ multiplex PCR; TCRdb's copy has only in-frame clones and lacks some. That table furnishes V, J and clone size, whereas the DNA furnished D and trimming. The sample lists around 130,000 clones; roughly 80% were seen once. This sequence originates from a man aged 70-80 years with acute or convalescent COVID-19. The chain couples TRBV28 to TRBJ1-5; 8 nucleotides match TRBD1. Input material: peripheral blood. The CDR3 here is CANISSDRVGRNQPQHF. CDR3 nucleotides: TGTGCCAACATCTCATCGGACAGGGTTGGACGCAATCAGCCCCAGCATTTT.